This T cell receptor beta chain was documented in a study of T cells in localized non-small cell lung cancer. Profiling relied on immunoSEQ multiplex PCR, and the TCRdb table lists in-frame clones only, not all of them. The repertoire holds 25,000 to 30,000 clones, with about 90% as singletons. Study-level results: When the top 100 tumor clones were examined, a median approximately 60 of them also appeared in the adjacent lung, which was paired and uninvolved. The highest T cell clonality was in uninvolved adjacent lung, above tumor. Greater T cell density in blood accompanied longer overall survival.

A remark on this clone: As yet, its antigen is unknown.

The receptor's source is a woman aged 18-49 years with stage I lung adenocarcinoma. Sample: peripheral blood, taken before any cancer treatment.

CDR3 residues: CASSISGVGYYEQYF. In DNA, the CDR3 is TGTGCCAGTAGTATATCCGGGGTGGGGTACTACGAGCAGTACTTC. The chain recombines TRBV19 with TRBJ2-7, with D possibly being TRBD2 (5 bases). Per the germline V gene, CDR1 is LNHDA and CDR2 is SQIVND (reference sequence). The CDR3 has 15 amino acids. V lost 2 bases, J lost 3 bases, and 14 bases lay in between.